The clone carrying this T cell receptor beta chain was seen at least ten times. Antigen unknown. The data are from a study of T cell repertoires in cytomegalovirus infection. The wider study: Matching HLA type and CMV infection were both indicated by public TCR beta signatures. General observations from the study: There were HLA-C-restricted CMV-specific TCR beta clonotypes dominating the ex vivo response.

This CDR3 is built from 15 residues. Unmatched junction bases numbered 5, after V lost 0 bases and J lost 10 bases. TCRdb processed the reads anew with MiXCR; each CDR3 protein has one entry. The profile covers fewer than 550,000 distinct CDR3 sequences, with 15% to 20% appearing a single time and approximately 24% taken by the ten largest. V is TRBV12-3 or TRBV12-4 and J is TRBJ2-1, with 11 positions matching TRBD2. The source is a human donor in good health (CMV status not recorded). Some clones in this sample may be carry-over from other donors' samples. The source material was CD8+ T cells from PBMCs. Here the CDR3 reads CASSLASGRVQEQFF. The CDR3 nucleotides are TGTGCCAGCAGTTTAGCTAGCGGGAGGGTCCAAGAGCAGTTCTTC.